Sequencing of this T cell receptor (beta chain) was carried out in a study of beta chain features in type 1 diabetes (dated by TCRdb to 2017 to 2018). Regarding the study in general: Patients and healthy donors did not differ in mean age, gender distribution, total cell number or subset yield. A total of approximately 100,000,000 sorted cells were examined across all samples, and the number of cells per subset was strongly correlated with RNA yield. Regulatory and stem cell-like memory subsets were isolated from only 8 patients and 8 healthy donors, whereas naive and central memory subsets came from all 30 or so donors. The study compared the TCRB repertoires of sorted circulating CD4+ T cell subsets in recently diagnosed type 1 diabetes patients with those in matched healthy donors.

All of the isolated RNA was reverse transcribed with the High Capacity cDNA Reverse Transcription Kit, so expressed TCRB transcripts were sequenced. Deep immunoSEQ sequencing was applied to naive, central memory and regulatory T cell samples, giving an average of roughly 3.5 million total reads per sample. Sorted cells were lysed in RLT buffer and RNA was extracted with DNase-treated RNeasy Micro or Mini kits, depending on cell number. Each cell subset was processed separately to prevent cross-contamination, with patient and healthy donor samples processed together. Using the immunoSEQ multiplex PCR, TCRB sequences were amplified from cDNA into 87-bp fragments spanning the CDR3 region. Amplicons were sequenced on the Illumina HiSeq platform. The paper's data handling went like this. Synthetic template baselines were used to correct PCR bias computationally, reads within Hamming distance 2 were collapsed, and singletons that could not be merged were discarded. Reads were aligned against IMGT to assign V, D and J genes, CDR3 length and insertions or deletions at six rearrangement sites. Within each subset, clonotype counts were normalized to the number of sorted cells before true diversity and Gini coefficients were calculated with the tcR R package. The overlap coefficient, calculated on TCRB nucleotide sequences, was used to quantify repertoire sharing. The table comes from immuneACCESS by way of TCRdb, which keeps in-frame sequences with V and J called. Part of the clones is missing from these tables; in studies checked, under half for an unresolved V gene and the rest for unknown reasons. The D gene and trimming were derived from the DNA, and the V and J assignments and clone size from that table. The sample table lists 300,000 to 350,000 clones, roughly 8% of them with a count of one. 0.44% of the sample is taken by the ten largest.

From each donor, a single peripheral blood sample of roughly 0.11 L on average was drawn into heparinised tubes. A BD FACSAria II and a panel including CD45RO, CCR7, CD25, CD127, CD95 and CD27 were used to sort naive, central memory, regulatory and stem cell-like memory CD4+ T cells. Every sorted population had a purity above 98%. Right away, PBMCs were isolated by Lymphoprep density gradient centrifugation and were stained directly, with no culture step. To minimize batch effects, samples were stained and sorted in pairs, one healthy donor with one patient per experiment. Points the paper makes about the study in general: Patients with type 1 diabetes made fewer insertions and deleted more nucleotides at VDJ recombination sites, implying thymic rearrangement abnormalities. Type 1 diabetes patients showed a moderate but significant shortening of TCRB CDR3 length in all four CD4+ subsets. PCR may preferentially amplify shorter templates, but because patient and control samples were amplified and corrected together, any resulting skew would affect both groups equally. Because cDNA rather than genomic DNA was sequenced, highly expressing activated cells could have been over-represented, although no difference in activation and CD3 levels was found between groups. Naive, central memory and regulatory TCRB repertoires appeared to be more alike among patients than among healthy donors. HLA sub-analyses involved small numbers of individuals, so any influence of HLA type on TCRB rearrangement remained unresolved.

Relative to germline, V is missing 3 bases and J is missing 4 bases, with 2 bases of the junction outside any gene match. As encoded in the germline V gene, CDR1 is SGHTA while CDR2 is FQGNSA. The CDR3 goes from the cysteine to the phenylalanine over 14 residues. The retained sequence is limited to the CDR3, 42 bases, with the frame set at the first base. Only a few counts were recorded for this clone. There is no known antigen for this receptor. The record has no base qualities; no much larger clone is one base away. Recombination joined TRBV7-2 with TRBJ1-2, with 10 bases aligning to TRBD1. The sample was central memory CD4+ T cells from blood. This TCR was sampled from a young woman in good health. The nucleotides read TGTGCCAGCAGCTTGGACAGGGGGACCTATGGCTACACCTTC. The resulting protein is CASSLDRGTYGYTF.